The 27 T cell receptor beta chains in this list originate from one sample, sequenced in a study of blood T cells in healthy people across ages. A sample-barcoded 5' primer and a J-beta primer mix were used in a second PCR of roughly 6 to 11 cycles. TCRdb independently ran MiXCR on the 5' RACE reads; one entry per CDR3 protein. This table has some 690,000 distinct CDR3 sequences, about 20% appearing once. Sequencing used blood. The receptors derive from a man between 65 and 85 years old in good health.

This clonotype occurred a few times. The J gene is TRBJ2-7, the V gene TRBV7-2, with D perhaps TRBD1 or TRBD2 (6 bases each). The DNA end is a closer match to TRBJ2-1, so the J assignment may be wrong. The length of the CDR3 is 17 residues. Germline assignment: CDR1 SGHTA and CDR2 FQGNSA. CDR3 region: CASSLARDSPGDNEQFF. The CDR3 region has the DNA TGTGCCAGCAGCTTAGCGCGGGACTCACCAGGGGACAATGAGCAGTTCTTC.

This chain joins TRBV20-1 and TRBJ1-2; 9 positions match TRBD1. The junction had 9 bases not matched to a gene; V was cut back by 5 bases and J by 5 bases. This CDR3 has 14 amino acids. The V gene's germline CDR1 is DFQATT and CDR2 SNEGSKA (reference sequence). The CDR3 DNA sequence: TGCAGTGCTCCTCGATCACAGGGGGCTTATGGCTACACCTTC. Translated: CSAPRSQGAYGYTF.

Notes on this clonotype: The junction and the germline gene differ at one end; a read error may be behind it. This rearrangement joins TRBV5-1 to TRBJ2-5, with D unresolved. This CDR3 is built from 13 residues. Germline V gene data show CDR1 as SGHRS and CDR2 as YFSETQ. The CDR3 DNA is TGTGCCAGCAGTTTAGAGGTGCGCGAGACCCAGTACTTC. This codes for CASSLEVRETQYF.

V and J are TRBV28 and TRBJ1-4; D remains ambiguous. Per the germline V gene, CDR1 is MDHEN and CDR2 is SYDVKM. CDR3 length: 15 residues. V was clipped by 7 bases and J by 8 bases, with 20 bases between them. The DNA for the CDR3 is TGTGCCAGCACCCTGGACTCCAGTAGGTTGGAAAAACTGTTTTTT. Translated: CASTLDSSRLEKLFF.

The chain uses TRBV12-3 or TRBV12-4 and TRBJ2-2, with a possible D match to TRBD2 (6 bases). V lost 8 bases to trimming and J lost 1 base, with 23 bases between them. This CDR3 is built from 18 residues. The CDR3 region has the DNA TGTGCCAGCCCTTGGACCCATCAGGGACTGCAGAACACCGGGGAGCTGTTTTTT. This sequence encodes CASPWTHQGLQNTGELFF.

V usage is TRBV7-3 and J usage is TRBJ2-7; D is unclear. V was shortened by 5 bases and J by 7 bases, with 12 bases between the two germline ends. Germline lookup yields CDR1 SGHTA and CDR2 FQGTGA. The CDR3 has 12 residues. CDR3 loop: CASSPESAEQYF. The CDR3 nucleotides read TGTGCCAGCAGCCCCGAGAGTGCTGAGCAGTACTTC.

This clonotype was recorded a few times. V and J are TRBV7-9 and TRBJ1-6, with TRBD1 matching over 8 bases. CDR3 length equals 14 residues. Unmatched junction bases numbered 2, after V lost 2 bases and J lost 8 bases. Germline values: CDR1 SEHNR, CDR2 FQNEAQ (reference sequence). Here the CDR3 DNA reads TGTGCCAGCAGCTTACAGGGGGCCTATTCACCCCTCCACTTT. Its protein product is CASSLQGAYSPLHF.

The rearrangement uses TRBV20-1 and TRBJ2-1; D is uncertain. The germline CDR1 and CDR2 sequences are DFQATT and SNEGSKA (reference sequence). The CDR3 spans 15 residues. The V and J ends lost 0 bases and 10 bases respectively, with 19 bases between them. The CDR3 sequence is CSARDLVGRTREQFF. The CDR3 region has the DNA TGCAGTGCTAGAGATCTCGTCGGAAGGACCCGGGAGCAGTTCTTC.

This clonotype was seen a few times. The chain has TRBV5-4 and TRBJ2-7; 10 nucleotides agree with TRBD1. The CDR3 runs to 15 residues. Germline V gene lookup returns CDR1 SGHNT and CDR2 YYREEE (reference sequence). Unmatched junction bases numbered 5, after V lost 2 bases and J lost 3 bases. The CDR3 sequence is CASSLGGTGVYEQYF. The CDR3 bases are TGTGCCAGCAGCTTAGGTGGGACAGGGGTCTACGAGCAGTACTTC. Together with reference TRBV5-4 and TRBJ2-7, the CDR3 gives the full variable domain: ETGVTQSPTHLIKTRGQQVTLRCSSQSGHNTVSWYQQALGQGPQFIFQYYREEENGRGNFPPRFSGLQFPNYSSELNVNALELDDSALYLCASSLGGTGVYEQYFGPGTRLTVT.

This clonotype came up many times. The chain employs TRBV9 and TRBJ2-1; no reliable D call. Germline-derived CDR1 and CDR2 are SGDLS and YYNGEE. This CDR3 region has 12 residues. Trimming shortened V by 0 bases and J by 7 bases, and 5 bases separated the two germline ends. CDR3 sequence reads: CASSVEVNEQFF. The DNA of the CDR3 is TGTGCCAGCAGCGTAGAGGTAAATGAGCAGTTCTTC. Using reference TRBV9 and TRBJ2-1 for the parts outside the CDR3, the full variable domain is DSGVTQTPKHLITATGQRVTLRCSPRSGDLSVYWYQQSLDQGLQFLIQYYNGEERAKGNILERFSAQQFPDLHSELNLSSLELGDSALYFCASSVEVNEQFFGPGTRLTVL.

CDR3 residues: CASSPKGLRGSPLHF. CDR3 bases: TGTGCCAGCAGCCCAAAAGGACTTAGGGGTTCACCCCTCCACTTT. The V call is TRBV3-1, the J call TRBJ1-6, with D possibly matching TRBD1 (5 bases). The V gene's germline CDR1 is LGHDT and CDR2 YNNKEL (reference sequence). V lost 4 bases, J lost 9 bases, and 16 bases lay in between. This CDR3 is built from 15 residues.

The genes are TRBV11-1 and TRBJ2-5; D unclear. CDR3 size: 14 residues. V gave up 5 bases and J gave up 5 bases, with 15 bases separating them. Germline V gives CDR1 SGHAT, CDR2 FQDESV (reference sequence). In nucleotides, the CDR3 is TGTGCCAGCAGCCACCGTGGCGGCTCGGAGACCCAGTACTTC. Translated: CASSHRGGSETQYF.

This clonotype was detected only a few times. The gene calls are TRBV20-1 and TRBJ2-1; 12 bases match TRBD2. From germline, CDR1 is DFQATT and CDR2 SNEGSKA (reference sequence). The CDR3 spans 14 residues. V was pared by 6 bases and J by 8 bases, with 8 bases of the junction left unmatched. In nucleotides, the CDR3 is TGCAGTGCCGAGCTAGCGGGAGGGCCGCATGAGCAGTTCTTC. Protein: CSAELAGGPHEQFF.

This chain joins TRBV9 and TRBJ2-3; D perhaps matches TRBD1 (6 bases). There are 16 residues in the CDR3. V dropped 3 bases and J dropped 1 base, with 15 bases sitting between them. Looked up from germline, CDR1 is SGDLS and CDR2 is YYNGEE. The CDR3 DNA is TGTGCCAGCAGCGCTACAGGGTCTTCACGCACAGATACGCAGTATTTT. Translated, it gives CASSATGSSRTDTQYF.

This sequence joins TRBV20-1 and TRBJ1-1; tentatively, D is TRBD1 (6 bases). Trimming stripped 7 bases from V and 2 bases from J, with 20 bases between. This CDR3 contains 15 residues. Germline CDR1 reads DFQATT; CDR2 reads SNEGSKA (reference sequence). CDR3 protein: CSVSPLGRGNTEAFF. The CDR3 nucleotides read TGCAGTGTTAGCCCCCTAGGCAGGGGTAACACTGAAGCTTTCTTT.

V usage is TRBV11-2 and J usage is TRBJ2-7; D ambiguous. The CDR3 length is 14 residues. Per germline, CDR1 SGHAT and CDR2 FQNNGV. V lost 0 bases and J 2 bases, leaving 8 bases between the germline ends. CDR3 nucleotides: TGTGCCAGCAGCTTAGAGCCAGCTACCTACGAGCAGTACGTC. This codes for CASSLEPATYEQYV.

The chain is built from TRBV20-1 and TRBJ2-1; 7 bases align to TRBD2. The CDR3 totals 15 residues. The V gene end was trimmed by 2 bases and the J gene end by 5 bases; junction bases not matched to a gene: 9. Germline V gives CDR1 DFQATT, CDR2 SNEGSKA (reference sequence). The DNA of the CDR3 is TGCAGTGCTAGATCCGGACTAGTTAGGAACAATGAGCAGTTCTTC. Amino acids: CSARSGLVRNNEQFF.

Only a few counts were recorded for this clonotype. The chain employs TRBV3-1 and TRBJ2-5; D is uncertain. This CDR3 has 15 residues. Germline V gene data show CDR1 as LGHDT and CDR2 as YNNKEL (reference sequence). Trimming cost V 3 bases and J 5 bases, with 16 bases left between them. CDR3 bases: TGTGCCAGCAGCCAGCGATGGGTCCCGTCGGAGACCCAGTACTTC. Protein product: CASSQRWVPSETQYF.

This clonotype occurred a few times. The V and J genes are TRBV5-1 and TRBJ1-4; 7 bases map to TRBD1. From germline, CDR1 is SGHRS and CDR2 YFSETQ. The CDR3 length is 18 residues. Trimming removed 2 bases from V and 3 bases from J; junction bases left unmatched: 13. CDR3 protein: CASSFSLGTGAANEKLFF. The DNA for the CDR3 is TGCGCCAGCAGCTTCTCGCTAGGAACAGGGGCCGCTAATGAAAAACTGTTTTTT.

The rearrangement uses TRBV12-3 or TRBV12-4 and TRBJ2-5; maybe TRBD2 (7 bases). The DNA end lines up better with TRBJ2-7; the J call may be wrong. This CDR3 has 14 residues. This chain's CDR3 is CASKAGALSYEQYF. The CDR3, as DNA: TGTGCCAGCAAGGCGGGGGCGCTTTCCTACGAGCAGTACTTC.

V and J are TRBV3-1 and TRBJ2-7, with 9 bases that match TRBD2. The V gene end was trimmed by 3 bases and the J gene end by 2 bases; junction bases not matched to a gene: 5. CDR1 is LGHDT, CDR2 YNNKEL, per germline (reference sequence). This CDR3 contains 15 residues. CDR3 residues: CASSHSTSGPYEQYF. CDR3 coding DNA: TGTGCCAGCAGCCATTCGACTAGCGGACCCTACGAGCAGTACTTC.

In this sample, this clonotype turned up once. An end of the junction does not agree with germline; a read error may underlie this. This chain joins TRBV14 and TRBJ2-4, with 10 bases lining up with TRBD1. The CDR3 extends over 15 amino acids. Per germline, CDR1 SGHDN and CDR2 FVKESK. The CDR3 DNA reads TGTGCCAGCAGCCGGACAGGGGGGACCAAAAACATTCAGCACTTC. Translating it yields CASSRTGGTKNIQHF. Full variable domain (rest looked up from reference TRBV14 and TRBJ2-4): EAGVTQFPSHSVIEKGQTVTLRCDPISGHDNLYWYRRVMGKEIKFLLHFVKESKQDESGMPNNRFLAERTGGTYSTLKVQPAELEDSGVYFCASSRTGGTKNIQHFGAGTRLSVL.

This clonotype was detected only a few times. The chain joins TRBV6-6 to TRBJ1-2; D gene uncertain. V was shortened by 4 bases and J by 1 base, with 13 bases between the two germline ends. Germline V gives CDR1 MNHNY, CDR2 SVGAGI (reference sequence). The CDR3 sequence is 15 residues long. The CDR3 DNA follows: TGTGCCAGCAGTTCTACTCTGGAAAATAACTATGGCTACACCTTC. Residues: CASSSTLENNYGYTF.

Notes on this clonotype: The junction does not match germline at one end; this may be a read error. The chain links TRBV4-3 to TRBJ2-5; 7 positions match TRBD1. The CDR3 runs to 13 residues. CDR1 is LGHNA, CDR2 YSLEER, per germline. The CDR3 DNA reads TGCGCCAGCAGCCGGGACAGTCAAGAGGCCCAGTACTTC. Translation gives CASSRDSQEAQYF.

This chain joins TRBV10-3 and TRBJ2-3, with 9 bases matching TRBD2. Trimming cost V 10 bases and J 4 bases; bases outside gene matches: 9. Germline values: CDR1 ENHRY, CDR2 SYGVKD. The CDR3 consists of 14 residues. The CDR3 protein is CATAGGGASDTQYF. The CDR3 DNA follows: TGTGCCACCGCTGGCGGGGGGGCCTCAGATACGCAGTATTTT.

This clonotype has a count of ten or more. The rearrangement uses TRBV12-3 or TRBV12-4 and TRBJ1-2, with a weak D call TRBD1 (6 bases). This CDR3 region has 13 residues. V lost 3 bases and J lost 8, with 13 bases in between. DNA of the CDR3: TGTGCCAGCAGTTTTCCGGGGGCGAGGGGCTACACCTTC. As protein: CASSFPGARGYTF.

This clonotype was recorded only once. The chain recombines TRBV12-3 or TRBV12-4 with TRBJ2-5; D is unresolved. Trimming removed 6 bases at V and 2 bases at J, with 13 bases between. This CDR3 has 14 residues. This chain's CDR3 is CASSRWGRQETQYF. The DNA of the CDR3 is TGTGCCAGCAGCCGATGGGGTAGACAAGAGACCCAGTACTTC.